This passage covers 14 T cell receptor beta chains from one sample sequenced in a study of cytomegalovirus exposure and HLA in healthy donors. The primer mix had 60 Vbeta and 13 Jbeta primers. Clones were sequenced by immunoSEQ multiplex PCR, and TCRdb holds only the in-frame ones, with some missing. Of about 140,000 clones listed, roughly 62% are singletons. The sample taken for sequencing was PBMCs. The receptors shown here come from a male donor in good health and CMV-seronegative.

The chain has TRBV29-1 and TRBJ1-3; TRBD1 might be the D (5 bases). The CDR3 is made up of 13 amino acids. The ends were cut back, 6 bases at V and 4 bases at J, with 13 bases in the middle. The V gene's germline CDR1 is SQVTM and CDR2 ANQGSEA. This CDR3 reads CSVRQSLGNTIYF. Written as DNA, the CDR3 is TGCAGCGTCAGACAGTCTCTGGGAAACACCATATATTTT.

This clone came up a few times. V gene TRBV28 combines with J gene TRBJ2-1; 7 positions match TRBD1. The V gene end was trimmed by 4 bases and the J gene end by 3 bases; junction bases not matched to a gene: 15. The germline gives CDR1 MDHEN, CDR2 SYDVKM. The CDR3 covers 18 residues. In DNA, the CDR3 is TGTGCCAGCAGTTCCCGGATAGGGACAGACACCAACTACAATGAGCAGTTCTTC. Protein product: CASSSRIGTDTNYNEQFF.

This rearrangement joins TRBV10-3 to TRBJ1-1, with D tentatively TRBD1 (5 bases). The CDR3 totals 13 residues. With 6 bases removed from V and 11 bases from J, the gap between germline ends came to 19 bases. The germline V gene has CDR1 ENHRY and CDR2 SYGVKD. The CDR3 DNA reads as TGTGCCATCAGCGACAGCTTTGGGATGGGGGCTTTCTTT. Translated, it gives CAISDSFGMGAFF.

This clone was seen only a few times. The chain has TRBV7-3 and TRBJ1-6, with 10 bases that match TRBD1. V lost 3 bases, J lost 10 bases, and 9 bases stayed unmatched. There are 16 residues in the CDR3. Germline CDR1 is SGHTA and CDR2 is FQGTGA. The CDR3: CASSLGQGTARSPLHF. CDR3 nucleotide sequence: TGTGCCAGCAGCTTGGGACAGGGGACAGCCCGATCACCCCTCCACTTT. Variable domain in full (rest from reference TRBV7-3 and TRBJ1-6): GAGVSQTPSNKVTEKGKYVELRCDPISGHTALYWYRQSLGQGPEFLIYFQGTGAADDSGLPNDRFFAVRPEGSVSTLKIQRTERGDSAVYLCASSLGQGTARSPLHFGNGTRLTVT.

This clone occurred a few times. The chain uses TRBV6-5 and TRBJ1-5; 8 bases agree with TRBD1. Trimming took 4 bases from V and 2 from J; bases not matched to a gene: 4. This CDR3 contains 15 residues. Germline V gene lookup returns CDR1 MNHEY and CDR2 SVGAGI. CDR3 sequence reads: CASSSQGARNQPQHF. In DNA, the CDR3 is TGTGCCAGCAGTTCCCAGGGGGCCCGCAATCAGCCCCAGCATTTT.

The V call is TRBV30, the J call TRBJ1-1; a possible D gene is TRBD1 (5 bases). Germline V gene lookup returns CDR1 GTSNPN and CDR2 SVGIG (reference sequence). The CDR3 has 13 residues. Deletions cut 0 bases from V and 9 bases from J, with 14 bases between. DNA of the CDR3: TGTGCCTGGAGTGTAGATTTTGACAGCCAAGCTTTCTTT. Translating gives CAWSVDFDSQAFF.

The chain recombines TRBV28 with TRBJ2-5; D might be TRBD2 (6 bases). Trimming removed 10 bases at V and 4 bases at J, with 19 bases between. Germline CDR1 is MDHEN and CDR2 is SYDVKM. The CDR3 loop spans 14 amino acids. Here the CDR3 reads CATTGLNEGETQYF. The CDR3 DNA is TGTGCCACAACGGGACTCAATGAGGGAGAGACCCAGTACTTC.

This sequence joins TRBV7-2 and TRBJ1-1; D gene unclear. The germline V and J ends were trimmed by 4 bases and 10 bases, with 16 bases remaining between them. Germline CDR1 reads SGHTA; CDR2 reads FQGNSA. CDR3 size: 13 residues. CDR3 residues: CASSSNPPGRAFF. The CDR3, as DNA: TGTGCCAGCAGCTCCAATCCTCCAGGTCGAGCTTTCTTT.

The chain is built from TRBV4-1 and TRBJ2-2; possibly TRBD2 for D (6 bases). From germline, CDR1 is MGHRA and CDR2 YSYEKL. The CDR3 is made up of 17 amino acids. The V end was cut by 4 bases, the J end by 6 bases, with 21 bases between. DNA for the CDR3: TGCGCCAGCAGCCCTGGGACCCTCGGGGGAGGATCCGGGGAGCTGTTTTTT. Protein sequence: CASSPGTLGGGSGELFF.

The chain links TRBV21-1 to TRBJ2-7; no check of the table's D call, TRBD1, against the DNA was made. TRBV21-1 is deemed a pseudogene. The CDR3 contains 15 residues. The CDR3 coding sequence is TGTGCCAGCAGCGGGCGGACCGGGCCAGGGAACGAGCAGTACTTC. Amino acids: CASSGRTGPGNEQYF.

The V call is TRBV6-5, the J call TRBJ2-7; TRBD2 agrees at 12 bases. The CDR3 totals 15 residues. Per germline, CDR1 MNHEY and CDR2 SVGAGI. V trimming: 6 bases; J trimming: 4 bases; junction bases outside the gene matches: 7. Here the CDR3 reads CASRMGLAGSYEQYF. The CDR3 DNA follows: TGTGCCAGCAGAATGGGACTAGCGGGTTCTTACGAGCAGTACTTC.

The V gene is TRBV5-1, the J gene TRBJ1-1, with 9 bases matching TRBD1. Germline trimming cut 0 bases from V and 5 bases from J; bases unmatched to any gene: 2. Germline V gene lookup returns CDR1 SGHRS and CDR2 YFSETQ. The CDR3 runs to 14 residues. The CDR3 DNA reads TGCGCCAGCAGCTTGGACGGGACAGGGACTGAAGCTTTCTTT. Translated: CASSLDGTGTEAFF.

The gene calls are TRBV5-4 and TRBJ1-1, with 8 bases identical to TRBD1. V shed 0 bases, J shed 0 bases, and the junction held 4 bases outside the gene matches. Germline V lookup: CDR1 SGHNT, CDR2 YYREEE (reference sequence). The CDR3 extends over 16 amino acids. The CDR3 bases are TGTGCCAGCAGCTTGGAGTCAGGGGGCATGAACACTGAAGCTTTCTTT. This sequence encodes CASSLESGGMNTEAFF. The full variable domain, its missing parts supplied by reference TRBV5-4 and TRBJ1-1, is ETGVTQSPTHLIKTRGQQVTLRCSSQSGHNTVSWYQQALGQGPQFIFQYYREEENGRGNFPPRFSGLQFPNYSSELNVNALELDDSALYLCASSLESGGMNTEAFFGQGTRLTVV.

The rearrangement joins TRBV11-2 to TRBJ2-5; D might be TRBD1 (5 bases). CDR3 size: 14 residues. Germline assignment: CDR1 SGHAT and CDR2 FQNNGV. The V end lost 5 bases, the J end lost 1 base, and 11 bases lay between the germline ends. CDR3 residues: CASSPGQFQETQYF. CDR3 coding DNA: TGTGCCAGCAGCCCCGGACAATTCCAAGAGACCCAGTACTTC.